Listed below are T cell receptor beta chains from one sample, sequenced in a study of T cells expressing NK-cell markers. TCRdb reprocessed the 5' RACE reads, with one entry per CDR3 protein and no DNA. The sample table includes around 550,000 distinct CDR3 sequences. The sequencing input was blood T cells: a sorted CD56 or NKG2C T cell subset, CD4+ or CD8+ T cells, or bulk PBMC T cells (not recorded which). Receptor source: a man between 18 and 29 years old in good health. CDR3s include the opening cysteine and the closing phenylalanine or tryptophan.

TRBJ1-6,TRBV7-2,CASSQTGSSPLHF
TRBJ2-5,TRBV6-5,CASRLTGDVETQYF
TRBJ2-7,TRBV6-2/TRBV6-3,CASSYAGRDPVWEQYF
TRBJ2-1,TRBV18,CASSPYGTANEQFF
TRBJ2-1,TRBV24-1,CATSWTSGREGQFF
TRBJ2-1,TRBV5-6,CASSLGQSVYNEQFF
TRBJ2-7,TRBV3-1,CASSQTGLAGVVGQYF
TRBJ2-2,TRBV5-1,CASSPDLRETGELFF
TRBJ2-5,TRBV30,CAWSVPESGTQYF
TRBJ2-7,TRBV20-1,CSATAGLGSEQYF
TRBJ2-4,TRBV6-4,CASSVLSGSNIQYF
TRBJ2-7,TRBV7-2,CASSRTGGVYEQYF
TRBJ1-4,TRBV7-9,CASSVGVPEKLFF
TRBJ2-7,TRBV12-3/TRBV12-4,CASSRTDRGQGQYF
TRBJ1-4,TRBV6-1,CASSPRRDRREKLFF
TRBJ1-2,TRBV7-9,CASSFVRGYDYGYTF